This T cell receptor beta chain is drawn from a study of radiotherapy plus CTLA-4 blockade in lung cancer. The CDR3 runs to 16 residues. The V gene's germline CDR1 is SGHRS and CDR2 YFSETQ. With 3 bases clipped from V and 2 bases from J, the junction kept 7 bases outside the gene matches. Only one count was recorded for this clone. The protocol was immunoSEQ multiplex PCR, while the TCRdb copy is restricted to in-frame clones and leaves out a portion. This table has over 80,000 clones, about four fifths appearing once. This rearrangement joins TRBV5-1 to TRBJ2-5; 10 bases are a match to TRBD2. The sequence was collected from a human donor with non-small cell lung cancer who had stable disease on radiotherapy plus ipilimumab. The sequencing used peripheral blood, collected from a patient treated with radiotherapy plus ipilimumab. DNA for the CDR3: TGCGCCAGCAGCTCGGATTATAGCGGGGGGCAAGAGACCCAGTACTTC. Protein product: CASSSDYSGGQETQYF. The entire variable domain, with the rest obtained from reference TRBV5-1 and TRBJ2-5, is as follows: KAGVTQTPRYLIKTRGQQVTLSCSPISGHRSVSWYQQTPGQGLQFLFEYFSETQRNKGNFPGRFSGRQFSNSRSEMNVSTLELGDSALYLCASSSDYSGGQETQYFGPGTRLLVL.